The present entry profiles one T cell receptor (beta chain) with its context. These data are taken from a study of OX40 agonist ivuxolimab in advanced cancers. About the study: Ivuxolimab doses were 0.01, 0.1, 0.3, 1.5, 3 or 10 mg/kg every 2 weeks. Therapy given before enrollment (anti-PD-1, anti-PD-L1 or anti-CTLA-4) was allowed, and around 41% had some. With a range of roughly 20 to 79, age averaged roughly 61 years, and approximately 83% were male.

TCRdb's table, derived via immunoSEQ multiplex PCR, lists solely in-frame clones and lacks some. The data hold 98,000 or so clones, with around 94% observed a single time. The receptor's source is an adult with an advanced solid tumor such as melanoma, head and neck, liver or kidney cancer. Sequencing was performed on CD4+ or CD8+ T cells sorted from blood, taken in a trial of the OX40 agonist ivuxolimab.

CDR3: CASSLVTGLGEQYF. In DNA, the CDR3 is TGTGCCAGCAGCTTAGTCACGGGGTTGGGGGAGCAGTACTTC. The gene calls are TRBV7-2 and TRBJ2-7; tentative D call: TRBD2 (5 bases). Trimming shortened V by 1 base and J by 7 bases, and 14 bases separated the two germline ends. The CDR3 sequence is 14 residues long. Germline-derived CDR1 and CDR2 are SGHTA and FQGNSA.